This TCR beta chain was identified in a study of graft-versus-host responses after intestinal transplantation. Looking at the study overall: Each recipient received anti-thymocyte globulin induction, then tacrolimus and steroids for 3 to 4 years.

This clone was seen more than once but under ten times. Its cognate antigen is unknown. Study-wide points: High graft-versus-host to host-versus-graft T cell clonal ratios marked allografts of patients with graft-donor macrochimerism. Detection of GvH clones occurred in recipient marrow, and some had their first appearance in ileum or blood.

Assay: immunoSEQ multiplex PCR; the TCRdb copy retains only in-frame clones and omits some. This sample has about 86,000 clones, with less than 90% found just once. Germline lookup yields CDR1 MNHNS and CDR2 SASEGT. V trimming: 10 bases; J trimming: 5 bases; junction bases outside the gene matches: 13. CDR3 size: 15 residues. V is TRBV6-1 and J is TRBJ2-7, with 11 bases fitting TRBD2. The sequences come from unstimulated CD4+ T cells sorted from spleen or lymph node cells, collected before transplant. The clonotype comes from a human donor who was the organ donor for an intestinal transplant. CDR3 nucleotide sequence: TGTGCCACCCGTCCTCCACTAGCGGGAGTCAACGAGCAGTACTTC. This sequence encodes CATRPPLAGVNEQYF.